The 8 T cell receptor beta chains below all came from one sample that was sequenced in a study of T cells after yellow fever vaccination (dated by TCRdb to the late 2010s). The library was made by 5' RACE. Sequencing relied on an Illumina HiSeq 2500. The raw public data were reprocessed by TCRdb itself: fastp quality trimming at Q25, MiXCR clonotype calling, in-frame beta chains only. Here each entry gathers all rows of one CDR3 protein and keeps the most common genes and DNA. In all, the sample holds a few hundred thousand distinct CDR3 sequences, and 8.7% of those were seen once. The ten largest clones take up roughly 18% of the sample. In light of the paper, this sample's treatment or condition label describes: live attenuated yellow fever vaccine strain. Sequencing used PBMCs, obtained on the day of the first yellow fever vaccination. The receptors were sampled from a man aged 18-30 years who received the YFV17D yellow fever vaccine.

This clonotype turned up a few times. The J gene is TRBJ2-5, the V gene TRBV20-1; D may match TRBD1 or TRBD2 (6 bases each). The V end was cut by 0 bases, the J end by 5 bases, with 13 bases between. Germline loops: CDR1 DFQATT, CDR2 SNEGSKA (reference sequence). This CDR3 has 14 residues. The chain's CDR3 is CSARDWAGGETQYF. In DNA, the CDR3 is TGCAGTGCTAGAGATTGGGCCGGGGGCGAGACCCAGTACTTC.

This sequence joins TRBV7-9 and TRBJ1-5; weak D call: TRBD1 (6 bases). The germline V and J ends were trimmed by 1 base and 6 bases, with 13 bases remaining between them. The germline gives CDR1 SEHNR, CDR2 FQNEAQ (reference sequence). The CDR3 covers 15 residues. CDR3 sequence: CASSLGGGITQPQHF. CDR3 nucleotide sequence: TGTGCCAGCAGCTTAGGGGGGGGCATAACTCAGCCCCAGCATTTT.

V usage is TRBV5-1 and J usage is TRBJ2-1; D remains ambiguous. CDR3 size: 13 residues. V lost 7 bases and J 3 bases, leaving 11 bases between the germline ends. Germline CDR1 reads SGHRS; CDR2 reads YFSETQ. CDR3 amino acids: CASARSNYNEQFF. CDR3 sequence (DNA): TGCGCCAGCGCACGGAGTAACTACAATGAGCAGTTCTTC.

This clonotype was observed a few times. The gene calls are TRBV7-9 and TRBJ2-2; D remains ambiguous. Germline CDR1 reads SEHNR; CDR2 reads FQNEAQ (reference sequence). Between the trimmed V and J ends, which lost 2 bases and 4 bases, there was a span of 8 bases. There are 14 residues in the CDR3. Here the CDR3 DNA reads TGTGCCAGCAGCTTATTGGGCGCCACCGGGGAGCTGTTTTTT. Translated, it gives CASSLLGATGELFF.

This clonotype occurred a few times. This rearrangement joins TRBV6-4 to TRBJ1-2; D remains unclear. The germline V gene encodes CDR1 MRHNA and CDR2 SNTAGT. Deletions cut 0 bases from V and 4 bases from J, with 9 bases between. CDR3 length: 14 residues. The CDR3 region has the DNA TGTGCCAGCAGTGACTCGGCCGGATCCTATGGCTACACCTTC. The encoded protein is CASSDSAGSYGYTF.

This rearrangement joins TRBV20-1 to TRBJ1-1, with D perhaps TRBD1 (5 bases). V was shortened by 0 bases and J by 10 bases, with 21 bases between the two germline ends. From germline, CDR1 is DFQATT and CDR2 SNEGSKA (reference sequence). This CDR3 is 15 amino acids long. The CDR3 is CSAREGRKASGVAFF. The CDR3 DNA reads TGCAGTGCTAGAGAGGGGCGGAAAGCCTCCGGAGTAGCTTTCTTT.

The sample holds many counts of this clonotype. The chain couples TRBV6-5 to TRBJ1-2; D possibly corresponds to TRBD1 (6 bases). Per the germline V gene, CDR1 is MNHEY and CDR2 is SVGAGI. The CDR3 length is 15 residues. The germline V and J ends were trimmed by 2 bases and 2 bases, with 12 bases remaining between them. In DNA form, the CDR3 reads TGTGCCAGCAGTTACACGCGCAGGGGAAACTATGGCTACACCTTC. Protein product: CASSYTRRGNYGYTF.

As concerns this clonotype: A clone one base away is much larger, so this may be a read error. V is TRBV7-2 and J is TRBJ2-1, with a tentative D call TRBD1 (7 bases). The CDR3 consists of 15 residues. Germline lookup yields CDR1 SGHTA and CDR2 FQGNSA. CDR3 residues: CASNKGAGIYNKQFF. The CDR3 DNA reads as TGTGCCAGCAACAAGGGGGCGGGGATCTACAATAAGCAGTTCTTC.